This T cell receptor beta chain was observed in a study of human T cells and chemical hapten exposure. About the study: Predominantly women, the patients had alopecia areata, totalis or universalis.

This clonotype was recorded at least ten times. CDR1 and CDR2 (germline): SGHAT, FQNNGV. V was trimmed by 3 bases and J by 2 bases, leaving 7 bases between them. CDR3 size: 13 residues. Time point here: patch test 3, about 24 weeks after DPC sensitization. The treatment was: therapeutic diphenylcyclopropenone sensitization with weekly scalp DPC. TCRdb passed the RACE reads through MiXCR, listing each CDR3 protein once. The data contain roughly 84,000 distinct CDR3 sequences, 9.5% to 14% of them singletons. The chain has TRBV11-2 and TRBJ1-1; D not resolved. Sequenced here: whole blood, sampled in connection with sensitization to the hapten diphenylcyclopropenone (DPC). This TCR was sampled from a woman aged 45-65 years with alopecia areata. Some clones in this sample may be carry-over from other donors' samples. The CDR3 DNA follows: TGTGCCAGCAGCTTCGCCGGAAACACTGAAGCTTTCTTT. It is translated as CASSFAGNTEAFF.